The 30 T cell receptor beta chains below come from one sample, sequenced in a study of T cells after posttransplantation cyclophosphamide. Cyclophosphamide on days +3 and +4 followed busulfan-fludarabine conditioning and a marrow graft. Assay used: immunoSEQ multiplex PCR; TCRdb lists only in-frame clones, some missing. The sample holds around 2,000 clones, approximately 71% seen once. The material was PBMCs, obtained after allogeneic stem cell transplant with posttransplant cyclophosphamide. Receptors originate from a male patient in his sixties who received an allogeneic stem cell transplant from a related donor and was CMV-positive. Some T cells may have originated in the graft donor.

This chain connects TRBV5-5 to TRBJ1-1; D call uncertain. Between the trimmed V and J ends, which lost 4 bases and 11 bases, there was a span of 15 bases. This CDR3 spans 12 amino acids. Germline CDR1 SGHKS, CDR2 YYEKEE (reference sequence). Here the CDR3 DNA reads TGTGCCAGCAGCCCGATTCTGGAGGCGGCTTTCTTT. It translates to CASSPILEAAFF. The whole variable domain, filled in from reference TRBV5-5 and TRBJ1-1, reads DAGVTQSPTHLIKTRGQQVTLRCSPISGHKSVSWYQQVLGQGPQFIFQYYEKEERGRGNFPDRFSARQFPNYSSELNVNALLLGDSALYLCASSPILEAAFFGQGTRLTVV.

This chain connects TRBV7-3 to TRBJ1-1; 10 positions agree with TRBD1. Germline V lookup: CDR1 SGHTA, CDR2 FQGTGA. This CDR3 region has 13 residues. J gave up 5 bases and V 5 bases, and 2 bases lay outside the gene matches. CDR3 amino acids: CASSPGQGTEAFF. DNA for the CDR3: TGTGCCAGCAGCCCGGGACAGGGGACTGAAGCTTTCTTT.

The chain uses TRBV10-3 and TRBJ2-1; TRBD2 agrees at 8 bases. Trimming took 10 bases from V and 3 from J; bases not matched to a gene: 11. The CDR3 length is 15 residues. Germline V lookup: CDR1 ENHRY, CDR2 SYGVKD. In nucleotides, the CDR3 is TGTGCCACAGGCGCCGGGACTAGAAACTACAATGAGCAGTTCTTC. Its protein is CATGAGTRNYNEQFF.

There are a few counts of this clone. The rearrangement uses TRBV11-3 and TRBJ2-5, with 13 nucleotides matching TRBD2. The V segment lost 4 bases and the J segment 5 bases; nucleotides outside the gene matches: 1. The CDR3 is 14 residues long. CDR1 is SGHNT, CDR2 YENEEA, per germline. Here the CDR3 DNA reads TGTGCCAGCAGCTCGGGACTAGCGGGGGAGACCCAGTACTTC. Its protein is CASSSGLAGETQYF. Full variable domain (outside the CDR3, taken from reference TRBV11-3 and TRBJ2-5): EAGVVQSPRYKIIEKKQPVAFWCNPISGHNTLYWYLQNLGQGPELLIRYENEEAVDDSQLPKDRFSAERLKGVDSTLKIQPAELGDSAVYLCASSSGLAGETQYFGPGTRLLVL.

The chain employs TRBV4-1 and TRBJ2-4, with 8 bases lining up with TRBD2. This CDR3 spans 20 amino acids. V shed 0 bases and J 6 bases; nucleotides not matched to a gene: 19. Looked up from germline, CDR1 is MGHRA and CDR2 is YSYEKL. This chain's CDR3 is CASSQEYATSAISGRNIQYF. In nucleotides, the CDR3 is TGCGCCAGCAGCCAAGAATACGCGACTAGCGCTATATCTGGCCGAAACATTCAGTACTTC.

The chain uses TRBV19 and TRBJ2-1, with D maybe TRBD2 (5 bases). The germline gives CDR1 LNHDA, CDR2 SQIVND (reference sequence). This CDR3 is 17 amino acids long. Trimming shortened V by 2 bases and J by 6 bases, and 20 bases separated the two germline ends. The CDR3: CASSIPRKTLRGNEQFF. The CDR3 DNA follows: TGTGCCAGTAGTATACCCCGGAAAACACTTCGGGGCAATGAGCAGTTCTTC.

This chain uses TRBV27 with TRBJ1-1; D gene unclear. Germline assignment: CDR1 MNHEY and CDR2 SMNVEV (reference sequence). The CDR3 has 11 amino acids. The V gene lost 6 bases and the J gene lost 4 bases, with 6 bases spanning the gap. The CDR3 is CASRHLTEAFF. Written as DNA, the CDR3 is TGTGCCAGCAGACATCTCACTGAAGCTTTCTTT.

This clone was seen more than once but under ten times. The CDR3 nucleotides are TGTGCCAGCAGCTTGAGCCCGGGGACTGAAGCTTTCTTT. Translating gives CASSLSPGTEAFF. The rearrangement joins TRBV7-6 to TRBJ1-1, with D uncertain. CDR3 length: 13 amino acids. The V end lost 3 bases, the J end lost 5 bases, and 10 bases lay between the germline ends. The germline V gene has CDR1 SGHVS and CDR2 FNYEAQ.

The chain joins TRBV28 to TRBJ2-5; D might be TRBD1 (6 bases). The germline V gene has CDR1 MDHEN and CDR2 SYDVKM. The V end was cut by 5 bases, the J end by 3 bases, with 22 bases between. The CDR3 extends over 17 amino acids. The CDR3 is CASSLRGRGGWKETQYF. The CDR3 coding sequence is TGTGCCAGCAGTCTCAGGGGAAGAGGCGGGTGGAAAGAGACCCAGTACTTC.

The CDR3 coding sequence is TGTGCCAGCAGTGTAACGGTAAGGCGGGAGATCTACGAGCAGTACTTC. Its protein product is CASSVTVRREIYEQYF. V usage is TRBV2 and J usage is TRBJ2-7, with 7 bases matching TRBD2. V shed 4 bases, J shed 3 bases, and the junction held 12 bases outside the gene matches. The CDR3 spans 16 residues. CDR1 and CDR2 (germline): SNHLY, FYNNEI. The full variable domain, its missing parts supplied by reference TRBV2 and TRBJ2-7, is EPEVTQTPSHQVTQMGQEVILRCVPISNHLYFYWYRQILGQKVEFLVSFYNNEISEKSEIFDDQFSVERPDGSNFTLKIRSTKLEDSAMYFCASSVTVRREIYEQYFGPGTRLTVT.

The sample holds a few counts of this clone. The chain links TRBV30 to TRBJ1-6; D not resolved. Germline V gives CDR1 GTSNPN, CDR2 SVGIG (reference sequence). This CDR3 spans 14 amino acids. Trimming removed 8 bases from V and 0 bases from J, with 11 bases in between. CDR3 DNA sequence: TGTGCCCAGCGGCAGAGCTCCTATAATTCACCCCTCCACTTT. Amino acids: CAQRQSSYNSPLHF.

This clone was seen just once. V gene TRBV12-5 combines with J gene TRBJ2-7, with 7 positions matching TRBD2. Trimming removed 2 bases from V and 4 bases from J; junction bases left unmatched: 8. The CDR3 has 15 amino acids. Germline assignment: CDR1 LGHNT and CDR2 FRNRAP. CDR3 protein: CASGLQAGRVYEQYF. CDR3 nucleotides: TGTGCTAGTGGTTTGCAGGCGGGGAGGGTATACGAGCAGTACTTC.

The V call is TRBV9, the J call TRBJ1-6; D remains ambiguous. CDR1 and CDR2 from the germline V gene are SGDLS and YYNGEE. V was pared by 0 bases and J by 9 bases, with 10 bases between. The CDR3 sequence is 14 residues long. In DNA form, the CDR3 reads TGTGCCAGCAGCGTAGGGGCAGTCGGTTCACCCCTCCACTTT. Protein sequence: CASSVGAVGSPLHF.

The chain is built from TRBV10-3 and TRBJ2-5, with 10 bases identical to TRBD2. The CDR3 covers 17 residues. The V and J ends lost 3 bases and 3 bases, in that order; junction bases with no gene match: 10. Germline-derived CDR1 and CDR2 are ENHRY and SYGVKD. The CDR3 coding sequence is TGTGCCATCAGTGAAGTGTGGGCTAGCGGGAGTAAAGAGACCCAGTACTTC. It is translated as CAISEVWASGSKETQYF.

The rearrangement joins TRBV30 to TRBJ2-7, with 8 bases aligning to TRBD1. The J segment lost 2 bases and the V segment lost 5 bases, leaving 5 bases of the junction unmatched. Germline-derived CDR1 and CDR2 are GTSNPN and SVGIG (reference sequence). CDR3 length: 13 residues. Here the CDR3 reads CAWVRDRPYEQYF. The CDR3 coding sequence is TGTGCCTGGGTCCGGGACAGGCCCTACGAGCAGTACTTC.

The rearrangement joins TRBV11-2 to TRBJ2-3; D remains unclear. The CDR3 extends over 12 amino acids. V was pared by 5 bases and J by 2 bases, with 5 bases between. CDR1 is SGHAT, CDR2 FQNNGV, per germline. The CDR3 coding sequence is TGTGCCAGCAGCCGCTACACAGATACGCAGTATTTT. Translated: CASSRYTDTQYF. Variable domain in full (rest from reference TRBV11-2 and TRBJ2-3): EAGVAQSPRYKIIEKRQSVAFWCNPISGHATLYWYQQILGQGPKLLIQFQNNGVVDDSQLPKDRFSAERLKGVDSTLKIQPAKLEDSAVYLCASSRYTDTQYFGPGTRLTVL.

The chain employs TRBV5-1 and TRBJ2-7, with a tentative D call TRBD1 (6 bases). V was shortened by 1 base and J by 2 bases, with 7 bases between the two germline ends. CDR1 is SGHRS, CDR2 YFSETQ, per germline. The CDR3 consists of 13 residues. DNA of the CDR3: TGCGCCAGCAGCTTGACAGGGCCCTACGAGCAGTACTTC. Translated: CASSLTGPYEQYF.

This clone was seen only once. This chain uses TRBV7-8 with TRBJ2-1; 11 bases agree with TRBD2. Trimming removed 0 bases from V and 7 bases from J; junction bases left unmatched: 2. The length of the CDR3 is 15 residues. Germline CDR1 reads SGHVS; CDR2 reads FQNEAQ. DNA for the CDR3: TGTGCCAGCAGCTTAGCAGGACTAGCGGGTAATGAGCAGTTCTTC. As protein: CASSLAGLAGNEQFF.

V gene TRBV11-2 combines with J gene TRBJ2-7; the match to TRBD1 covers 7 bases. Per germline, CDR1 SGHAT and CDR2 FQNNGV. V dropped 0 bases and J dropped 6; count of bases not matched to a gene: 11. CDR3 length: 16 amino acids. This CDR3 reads CASSLDMETGLGEQYF. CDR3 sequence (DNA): TGTGCCAGCAGCTTAGATATGGAGACAGGGCTGGGCGAGCAGTACTTC.

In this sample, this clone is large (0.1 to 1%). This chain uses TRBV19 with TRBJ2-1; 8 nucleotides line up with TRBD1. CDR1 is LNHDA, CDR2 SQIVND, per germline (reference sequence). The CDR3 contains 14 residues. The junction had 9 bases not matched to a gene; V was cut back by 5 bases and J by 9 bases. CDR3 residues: CASSPQTGVGEQFF. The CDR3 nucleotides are TGTGCCAGTAGTCCTCAGACAGGGGTGGGTGAGCAGTTCTTC.

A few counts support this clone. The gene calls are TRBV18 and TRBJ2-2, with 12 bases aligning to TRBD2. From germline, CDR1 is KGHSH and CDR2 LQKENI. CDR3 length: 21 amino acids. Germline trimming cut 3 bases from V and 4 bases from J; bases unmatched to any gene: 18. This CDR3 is CASSPLTSGSSVKRSTGELFF. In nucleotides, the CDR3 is TGTGCCAGCTCACCCTTGACTAGCGGGAGTTCCGTGAAGCGGAGCACCGGGGAGCTGTTTTTT.

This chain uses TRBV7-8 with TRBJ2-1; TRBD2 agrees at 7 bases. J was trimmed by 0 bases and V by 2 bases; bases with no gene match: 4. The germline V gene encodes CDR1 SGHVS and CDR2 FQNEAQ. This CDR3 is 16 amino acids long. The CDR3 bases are TGTGCCAGCAGCTTAACAGGCGGGAGCTCCTACAATGAGCAGTTCTTC. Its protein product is CASSLTGGSSYNEQFF.

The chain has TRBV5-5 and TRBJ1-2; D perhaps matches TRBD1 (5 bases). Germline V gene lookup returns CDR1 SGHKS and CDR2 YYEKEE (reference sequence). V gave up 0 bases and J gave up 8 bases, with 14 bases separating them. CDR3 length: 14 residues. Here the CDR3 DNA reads TGTGCCAGCAGCTTGGAACCAACGGGGGAAGGCTACACCTTC. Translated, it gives CASSLEPTGEGYTF.

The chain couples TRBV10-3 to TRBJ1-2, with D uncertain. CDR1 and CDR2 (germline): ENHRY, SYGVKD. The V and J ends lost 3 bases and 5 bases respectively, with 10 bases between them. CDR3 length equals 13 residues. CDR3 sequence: CAISEAGSYGYTF. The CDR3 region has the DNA TGTGCCATCAGTGAAGCCGGTTCTTATGGCTACACCTTC.

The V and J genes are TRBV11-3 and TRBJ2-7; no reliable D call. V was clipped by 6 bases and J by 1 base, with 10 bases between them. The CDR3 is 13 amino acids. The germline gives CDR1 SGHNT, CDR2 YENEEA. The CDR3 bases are TGTGCCAGCAGTTCATCACTTTCCTACGAGCAGTACTTC. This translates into CASSSSLSYEQYF.

This chain's CDR3 is CASRKDRTYGYTF. CDR3 coding DNA: TGTGCCAGTAGGAAAGACAGGACCTATGGCTACACCTTC. The chain uses TRBV19 and TRBJ1-2, with D tentatively TRBD1 (6 bases). V was clipped by 6 bases and J by 4 bases, with 12 bases between them. CDR1 LNHDA and CDR2 SQIVND come from the germline V gene (reference sequence). There are 13 residues in the CDR3.

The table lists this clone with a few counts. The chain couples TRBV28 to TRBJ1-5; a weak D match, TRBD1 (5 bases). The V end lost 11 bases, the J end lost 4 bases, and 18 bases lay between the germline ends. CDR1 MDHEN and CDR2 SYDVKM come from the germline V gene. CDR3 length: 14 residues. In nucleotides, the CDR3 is TGTGCCTCTACGGACGCGGGGGGGAATCAGCCCCAGCATTTT. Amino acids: CASTDAGGNQPQHF.

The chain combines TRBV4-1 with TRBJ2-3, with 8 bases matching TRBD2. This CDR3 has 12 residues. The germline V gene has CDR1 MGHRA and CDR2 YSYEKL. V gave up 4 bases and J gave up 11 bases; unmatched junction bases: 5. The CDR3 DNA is TGCGCCAGCAGCCCCATAGCGGGAAAGCAGTATTTT. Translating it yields CASSPIAGKQYF.

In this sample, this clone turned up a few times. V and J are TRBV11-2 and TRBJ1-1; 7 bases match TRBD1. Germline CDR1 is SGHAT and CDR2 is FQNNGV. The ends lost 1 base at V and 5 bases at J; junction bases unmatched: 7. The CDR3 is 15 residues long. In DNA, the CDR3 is TGTGCCAGCAGCTTAGGGTCGGCAGGGGGGACTGAAGCTTTCTTT. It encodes CASSLGSAGGTEAFF.

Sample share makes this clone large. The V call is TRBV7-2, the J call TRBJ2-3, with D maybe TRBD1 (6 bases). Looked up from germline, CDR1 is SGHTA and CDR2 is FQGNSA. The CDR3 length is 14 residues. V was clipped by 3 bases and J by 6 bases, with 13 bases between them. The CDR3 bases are TGTGCCAGCAGCTTGACAGGCCCCGGTGATACGCAGTATTTT. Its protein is CASSLTGPGDTQYF.